This TCR beta chain derives from a study of shared clonotypes between healthy human individuals. Sequenced by immunoSEQ multiplex PCR; TCRdb stores in-frame clones only, minus some. The profile shows 2,500,000 or so clones, just over 90% of them singletons. Per germline, CDR1 SGHTS and CDR2 YDEGEE. The CDR3 has 16 amino acids. The V end lost 0 bases, the J end lost 2 bases, and 12 bases lay between the germline ends. The V gene is TRBV5-8, the J gene TRBJ1-3, with a weak D call TRBD1 (5 bases). The material sequenced was naive CD4+ T cells sorted from blood. Subset given: CD45RA+ positively selected. This clonotype was obtained from a man younger than 30 in good health. The CDR3 spells CASSLDGAPAGNTIYF. As DNA, the CDR3 is TGTGCCAGCAGCTTGGATGGGGCCCCTGCTGGAAACACCATATATTTT.